This T cell receptor beta chain was identified in a study of OX40 agonist ivuxolimab in advanced cancers. Study-wide background: The patients got ivuxolimab, which is an agonistic anti-OX40 (CD134) antibody.

In germline, CDR1 is MDHEN, CDR2 SYDVKM. The J segment lost 2 bases and the V segment lost 5 bases, leaving 11 bases of the junction unmatched. This CDR3 has 18 amino acids. Clones were sequenced by immunoSEQ multiplex PCR, and TCRdb holds only the in-frame ones, with some missing. The sample lists about 79,000 clones; around 85% were seen once. The sample holds a few counts of this clone. This TCR was sampled from an adult with an advanced solid tumor such as melanoma, head and neck, liver or kidney cancer. This chain connects TRBV28 to TRBJ1-3; TRBD1 matches 11 bases. Sequenced material: CD4+ or CD8+ T cells sorted from blood, taken in a trial of the OX40 agonist ivuxolimab. The CDR3 reads CASSHTIRDRGAGNTIYF. The CDR3 coding sequence is TGTGCCAGCAGTCACACCATCCGGGACAGGGGGGCTGGAAACACCATATATTTT.